The sequence of this TCR beta chain was determined in a study of cytomegalovirus exposure and HLA in healthy donors (dated by TCRdb to 2016 to 2017). About the full investigation: A later analysis indicated that the roughly 130 validation repertoires were generated on the platform also employed for the 700 or so repertoires of the first cohort. The aim of the study was to test whether cataloging public T cell receptors could identify signatures of past pathogen exposure. Besides the first cohort of roughly 640 subjects, a separate validation cohort made up of 95 to 150 different subjects was used. The study combined high-throughput TCR immunosequencing, statistical association of individual TCRs with disease status, and machine learning to predict cytomegalovirus infection status. The paper as a whole reports these results and caveats: It was suggested by the authors that the approach could potentially be generalized to other disease states and immunological phenotypes. Subsequent analysis determined that TCRs grouped into clusters in the first cohort also showed a tendency toward co-occurrence across the roughly 110 validation repertoires, and 94% of cluster scores exceeded 0. In vitro tests confirmed that a few of the cytomegalovirus-associated TCR beta chains recognize cytomegalovirus antigens. The validation cohort had no HLA typing available for a later analysis, so co-occurrence within that cohort was assessed over all 110 or so repertoires. In the study, approximately 160 TCR beta chains were listed as associated with cytomegalovirus. Most TCR sequences were seen in very few donors, while some public TCRs were found in many individuals. The classifier was reported to diagnose cytomegalovirus status with high specificity and sensitivity in both the original cohort and the validation cohort.

Donors formed part of the validation cohort, which comprised over a hundred subjects and was distinct from the first cohort of 690 or so subjects. Library method: the immunoSEQ multiplex PCR assay. In the original analysis: A statistical classification framework was built to diagnose cytomegalovirus status from the catalog of TCR beta chain sequences. TCRdb retrieved this table from immuneACCESS and kept in-frame rearrangements only. Not all clones are present; in checked studies, unresolved V genes account for under half, and no reason is known for the remainder. V and J calls and clone size come straight from that table; D and trimming were deduced from the DNA. The sample contains around 140,000 clones, over 90% of them found a single time. Less than 2% of the sample is in the top ten clones. Counted from cysteine to phenylalanine, this CDR3 has 12 amino acids. Of the read, only the CDR3 DNA is kept; its 36 bases are in frame from base 1. Looking up the germline V gene yields CDR1 MDHEN and CDR2 SYDVKM.

As concerns this clone: Its cognate antigen has yet to be identified. Compared with germline, one end of the junction differs, possibly owing to a read error.

The sequence was collected from a man younger than 35 in good health and CMV-seropositive. The sequenced material came from PBMCs. The chain is encoded by TRBV28 joined to TRBJ1-2, with 8 bases aligning to TRBD1. In nucleotides, the sequence is TGTGCCGGCAGGGACAGGTGGCCTGGCTACACCTTC. Translated, this is CAGRDRWPGYTF.